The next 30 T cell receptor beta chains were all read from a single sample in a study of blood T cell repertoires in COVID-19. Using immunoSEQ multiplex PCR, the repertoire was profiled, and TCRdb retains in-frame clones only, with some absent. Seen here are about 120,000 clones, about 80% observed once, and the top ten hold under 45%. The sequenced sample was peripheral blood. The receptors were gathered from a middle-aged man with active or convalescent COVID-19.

This CDR3 reads CAISESDSFYGYTF. The CDR3 region has the DNA TGTGCCATCAGTGAGTCGGACAGCTTCTATGGCTACACCTTC. The chain carries TRBV10-3 and TRBJ1-2; possible D gene TRBD1, 6 bases. Per germline, CDR1 ENHRY and CDR2 SYGVKD. The CDR3 length is 14 residues. V gave up 0 bases and J gave up 4 bases, with 9 bases separating them.

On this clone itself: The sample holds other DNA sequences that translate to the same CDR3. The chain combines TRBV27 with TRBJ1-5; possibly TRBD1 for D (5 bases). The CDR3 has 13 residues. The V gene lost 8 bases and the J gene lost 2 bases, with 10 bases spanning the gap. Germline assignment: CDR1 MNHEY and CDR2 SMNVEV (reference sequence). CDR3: CASSWGGNQPQHF. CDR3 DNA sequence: TGTGCCAGCTCTTGGGGGGGCAATCAGCCCCAGCATTTT.

The CDR3 nucleotides are TGTGCCAGCAGCTTAGATGAGGACAGATCACAAGAGACCCAGTACTTC. Translating it yields CASSLDEDRSQETQYF. V usage is TRBV7-9 and J usage is TRBJ2-5; perhaps TRBD1 as D (6 bases). Germline lookup yields CDR1 SEHNR and CDR2 FQNEAQ (reference sequence). V was clipped by 1 base and J by 2 bases, with 14 bases between them. CDR3 length: 16 amino acids. Supplemented by reference TRBV7-9 and TRBJ2-5, the full variable domain reads DTGVSQNPRHKITKRGQNVTFRCDPISEHNRLYWYRQTLGQGPEFLTYFQNEAQLEKSRLLSDRFSAERPKGSFSTLEIQRTEQGDSAMYLCASSLDEDRSQETQYFGPGTRLLVL.

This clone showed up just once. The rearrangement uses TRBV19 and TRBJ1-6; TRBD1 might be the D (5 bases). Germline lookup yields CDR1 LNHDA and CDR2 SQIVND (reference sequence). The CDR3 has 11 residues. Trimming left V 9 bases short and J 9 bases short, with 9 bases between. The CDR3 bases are TGTGCCAGAAGGAGGGGTTCACCCCTCCACTTT. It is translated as CARRRGSPLHF.

This CDR3 reads CATEKTSGLQRNEQFF. The CDR3 DNA reads as TGTGCCACAGAGAAAACTAGCGGGCTTCAGAGGAATGAGCAGTTCTTC. The chain is built from TRBV24-1 and TRBJ2-1, with 9 bases identical to TRBD2. Germline assignment: CDR1 KGHDR and CDR2 SFDVKD. Trimming at V came to 10 bases and at J to 7 bases, leaving 16 bases not matched to a gene. This CDR3 spans 16 amino acids.

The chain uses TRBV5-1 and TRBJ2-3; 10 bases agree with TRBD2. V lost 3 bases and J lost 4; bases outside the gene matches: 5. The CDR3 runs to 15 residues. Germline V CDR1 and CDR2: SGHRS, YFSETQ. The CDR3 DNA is TGCGCCAGCAGCTCTCTAGCGGGAGACGCAGATACGCAGTATTTT. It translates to CASSSLAGDADTQYF. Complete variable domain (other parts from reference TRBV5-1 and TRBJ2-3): KAGVTQTPRYLIKTRGQQVTLSCSPISGHRSVSWYQQTPGQGLQFLFEYFSETQRNKGNFPGRFSGRQFSNSRSEMNVSTLELGDSALYLCASSSLAGDADTQYFGPGTRLTVL.

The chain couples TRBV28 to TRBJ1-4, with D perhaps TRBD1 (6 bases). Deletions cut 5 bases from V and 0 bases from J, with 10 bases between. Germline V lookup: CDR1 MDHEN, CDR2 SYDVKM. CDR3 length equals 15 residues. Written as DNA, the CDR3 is TGTGCCAGCAGTGCGGACAGAACAACTAATGAAAAACTGTTTTTT. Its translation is CASSADRTTNEKLFF.

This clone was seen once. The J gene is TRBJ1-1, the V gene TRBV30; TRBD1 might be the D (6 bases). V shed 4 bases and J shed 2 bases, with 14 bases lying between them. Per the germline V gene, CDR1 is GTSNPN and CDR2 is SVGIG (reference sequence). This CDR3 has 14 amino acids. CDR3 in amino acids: CAWNSDRINTEAFF. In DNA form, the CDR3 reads TGTGCCTGGAACTCCGACAGGATTAACACTGAAGCTTTCTTT.

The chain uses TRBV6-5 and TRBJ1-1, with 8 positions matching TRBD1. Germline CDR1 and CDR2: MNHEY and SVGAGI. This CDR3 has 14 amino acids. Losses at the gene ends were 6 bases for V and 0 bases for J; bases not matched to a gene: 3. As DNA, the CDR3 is TGTGCCAGCAGCGGGGACAGGATGAACACTGAAGCTTTCTTT. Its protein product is CASSGDRMNTEAFF.

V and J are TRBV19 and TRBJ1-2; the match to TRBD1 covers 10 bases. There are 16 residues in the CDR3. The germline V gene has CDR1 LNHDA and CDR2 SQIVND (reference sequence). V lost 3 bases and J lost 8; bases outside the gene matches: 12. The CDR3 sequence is CASSIRGEGTGDGYTF. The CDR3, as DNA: TGTGCCAGTAGTATTCGAGGAGAAGGGACAGGGGACGGCTACACCTTC.

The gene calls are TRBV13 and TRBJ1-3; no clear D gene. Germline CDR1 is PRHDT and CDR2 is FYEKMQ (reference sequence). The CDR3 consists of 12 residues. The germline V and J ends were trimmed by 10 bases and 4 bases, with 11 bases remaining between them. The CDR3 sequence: CATGVSGNTIYF. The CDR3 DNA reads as TGTGCCACCGGGGTGTCCGGAAACACCATATATTTT.

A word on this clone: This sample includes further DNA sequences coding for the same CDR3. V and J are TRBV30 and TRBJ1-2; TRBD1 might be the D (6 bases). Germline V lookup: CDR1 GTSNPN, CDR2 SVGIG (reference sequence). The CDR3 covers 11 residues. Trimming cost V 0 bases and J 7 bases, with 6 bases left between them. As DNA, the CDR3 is TGTGCCTGGAGTGTAGGGGGTGGCTACACCTTC. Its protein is CAWSVGGGYTF.

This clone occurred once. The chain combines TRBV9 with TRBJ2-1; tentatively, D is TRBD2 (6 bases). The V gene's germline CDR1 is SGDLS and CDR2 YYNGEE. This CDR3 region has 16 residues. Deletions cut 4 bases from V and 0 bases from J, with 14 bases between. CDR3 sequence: CASSPHSGSSYNEQFF. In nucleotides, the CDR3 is TGTGCCAGCAGCCCCCATAGCGGAAGCTCCTACAATGAGCAGTTCTTC.

Written as DNA, the CDR3 is TGTGCCACCAGTGACCGACTTTCCCCCTCCCAGGAGACCCAGTACTTC. This translates into CATSDRLSPSQETQYF. V is TRBV24-1 and J is TRBJ2-5; D is unclear. Between the trimmed V and J ends, which lost 4 bases and 5 bases, there was a span of 19 bases. The CDR3 totals 16 residues. The germline V gene encodes CDR1 KGHDR and CDR2 SFDVKD.

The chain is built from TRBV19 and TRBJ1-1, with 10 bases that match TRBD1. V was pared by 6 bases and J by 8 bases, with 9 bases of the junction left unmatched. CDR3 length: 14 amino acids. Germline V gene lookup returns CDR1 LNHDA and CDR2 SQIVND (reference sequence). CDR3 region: CASRTGQGRIEAFF. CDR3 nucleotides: TGTGCCAGTAGAACGGGACAGGGGAGAATCGAAGCTTTCTTT. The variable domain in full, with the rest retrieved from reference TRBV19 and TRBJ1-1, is DGGITQSPKYLFRKEGQNVTLSCEQNLNHDAMYWYRQDPGQGLRLIYYSQIVNDFQKGDIAEGYSVSREKKESFPLTVTSAQKNPTAFYLCASRTGQGRIEAFFGQGTRLTVV.

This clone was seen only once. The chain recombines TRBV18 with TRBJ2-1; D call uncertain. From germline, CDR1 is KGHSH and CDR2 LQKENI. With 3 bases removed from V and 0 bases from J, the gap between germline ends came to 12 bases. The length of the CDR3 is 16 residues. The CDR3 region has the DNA TGTGCCAGCTCACCTGGCGAGACAAGCTCCTACAATGAGCAGTTCTTC. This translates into CASSPGETSSYNEQFF.

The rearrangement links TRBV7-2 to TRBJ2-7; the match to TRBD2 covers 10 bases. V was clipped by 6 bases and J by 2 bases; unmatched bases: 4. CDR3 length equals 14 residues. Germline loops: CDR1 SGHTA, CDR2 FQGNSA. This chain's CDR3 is CASRMGLATYEQYF. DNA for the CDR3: TGTGCCAGCAGAATGGGACTAGCGACCTACGAGCAGTACTTC. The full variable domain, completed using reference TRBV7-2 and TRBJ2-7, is GAGVSQSPSNKVTEKGKDVELRCDPISGHTALYWYRQSLGQGLEFLIYFQGNSAPDKSGLPSDRFSAERTGGSVSTLTIQRTQQEDSAVYLCASRMGLATYEQYFGPGTRLTVT.

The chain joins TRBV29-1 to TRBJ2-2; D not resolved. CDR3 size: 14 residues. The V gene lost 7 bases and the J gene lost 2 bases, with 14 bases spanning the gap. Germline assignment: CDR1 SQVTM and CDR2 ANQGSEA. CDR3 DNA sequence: TGCAGCGCACACCCAGGCGTCAACACCGGGGAGCTGTTTTTT. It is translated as CSAHPGVNTGELFF.

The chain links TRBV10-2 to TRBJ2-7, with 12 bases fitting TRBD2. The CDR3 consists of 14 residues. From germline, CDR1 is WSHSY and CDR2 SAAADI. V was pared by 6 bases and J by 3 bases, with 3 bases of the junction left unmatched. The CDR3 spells CASRGLAGFYEQYF. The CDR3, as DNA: TGCGCCAGCAGGGGACTAGCGGGTTTCTACGAGCAGTACTTC.

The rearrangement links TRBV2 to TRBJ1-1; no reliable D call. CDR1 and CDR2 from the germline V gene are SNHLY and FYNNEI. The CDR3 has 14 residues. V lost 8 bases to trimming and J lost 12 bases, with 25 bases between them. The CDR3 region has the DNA TGTGCCAGCTCGTTATTGCGCTCCCGGGAGGGAACTTTCTTT. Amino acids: CASSLLRSREGTFF.

Here the CDR3 reads CAWRRNTEAFF. CDR3 coding DNA: TGTGCCTGGAGGAGAAACACTGAAGCTTTCTTT. The chain uses TRBV30 and TRBJ1-1; D is unresolved. CDR1 is GTSNPN, CDR2 SVGIG, per germline (reference sequence). The CDR3 extends over 11 amino acids. Trimming took off 3 bases at V and 2 bases at J, with 4 bases between the two ends.

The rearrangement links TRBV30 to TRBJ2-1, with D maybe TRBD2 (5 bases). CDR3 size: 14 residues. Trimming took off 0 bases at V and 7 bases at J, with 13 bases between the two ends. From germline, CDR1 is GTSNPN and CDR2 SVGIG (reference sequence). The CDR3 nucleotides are TGTGCCTGGAGTGTCGGAGGTCTAGGAAATGAGCAGTTCTTC. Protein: CAWSVGGLGNEQFF.

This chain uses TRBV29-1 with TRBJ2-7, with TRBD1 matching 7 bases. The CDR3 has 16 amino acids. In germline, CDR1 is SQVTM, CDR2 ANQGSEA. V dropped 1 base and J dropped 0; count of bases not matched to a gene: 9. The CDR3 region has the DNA TGCAGCGTTGAAGGCGCGACAGGGAAAAGCTCCTACGAGCAGTACTTC. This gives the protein CSVEGATGKSSYEQYF.

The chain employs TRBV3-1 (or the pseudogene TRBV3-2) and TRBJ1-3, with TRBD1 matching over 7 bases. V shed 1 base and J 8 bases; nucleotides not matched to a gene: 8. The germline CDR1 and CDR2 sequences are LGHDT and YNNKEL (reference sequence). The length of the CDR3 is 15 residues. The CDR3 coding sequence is TGTGCCAGCAGCCAAGGGACAGGCTTTGTCGACACCATATATTTT. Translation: CASSQGTGFVDTIYF.

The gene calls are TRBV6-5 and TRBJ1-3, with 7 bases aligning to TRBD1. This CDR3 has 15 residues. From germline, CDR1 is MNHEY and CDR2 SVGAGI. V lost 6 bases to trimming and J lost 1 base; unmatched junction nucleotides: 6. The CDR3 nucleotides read TGTGCCAGCAGAGGACAGGAGGTTTCTGGAAACACCATATATTTT. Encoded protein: CASRGQEVSGNTIYF.

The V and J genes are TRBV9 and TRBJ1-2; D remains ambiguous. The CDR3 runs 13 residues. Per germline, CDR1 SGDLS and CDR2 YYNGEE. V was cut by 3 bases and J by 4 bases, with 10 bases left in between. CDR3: CASSADGSYGYTF. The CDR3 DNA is TGTGCCAGCAGCGCGGACGGGAGCTATGGCTACACCTTC.

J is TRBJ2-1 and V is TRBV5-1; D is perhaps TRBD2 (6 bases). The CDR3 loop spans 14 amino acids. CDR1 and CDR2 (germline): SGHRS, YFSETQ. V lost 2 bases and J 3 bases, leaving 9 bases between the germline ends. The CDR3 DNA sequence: TGCGCCAGCAGCTTCGGAGGGAACTACAATGAGCAGTTCTTC. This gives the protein CASSFGGNYNEQFF.

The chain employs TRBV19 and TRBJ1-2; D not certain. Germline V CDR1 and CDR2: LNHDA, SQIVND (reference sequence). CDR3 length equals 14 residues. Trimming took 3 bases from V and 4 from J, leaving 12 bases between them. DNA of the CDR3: TGTGCCAGTAGTATTTCCTCAGATGCCTATGGCTACACCTTC. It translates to CASSISSDAYGYTF.

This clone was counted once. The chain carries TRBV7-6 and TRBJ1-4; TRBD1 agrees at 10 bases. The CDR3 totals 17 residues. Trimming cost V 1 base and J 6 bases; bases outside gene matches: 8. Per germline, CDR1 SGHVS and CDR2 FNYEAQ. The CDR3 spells CASSLVGTGVRYEKLFF. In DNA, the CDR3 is TGTGCCAGCAGCTTAGTTGGGACAGGGGTTCGTTATGAAAAACTGTTTTTT.

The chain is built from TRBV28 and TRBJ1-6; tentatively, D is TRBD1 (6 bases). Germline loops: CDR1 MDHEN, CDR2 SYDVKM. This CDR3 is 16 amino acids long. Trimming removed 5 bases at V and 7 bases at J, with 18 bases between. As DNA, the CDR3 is TGTGCCAGCAGTCCTCTCGGACAGCTTGCCAATTCACCCCTCCACTTT. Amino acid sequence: CASSPLGQLANSPLHF.